Included here is one T cell receptor (beta chain) sequence, with context. What it binds is not known. Time point given: week 11, during vaccination. The investigators gave 300 ug of mutant IDH1 20-mer peptide in each vaccine dose, together with topical imiquimod. This record comes from a study of a mutant IDH1 vaccine in newly diagnosed glioma. Study summary: Vaccinations were initiated 4-6 weeks following radiotherapy alone, or were given together with temozolomide cycles. Those enrolled had earlier been treated with radiotherapy, temozolomide, or both, mostly both.

Germline lookup yields CDR1 SGHTS and CDR2 YDEGEE. The CDR3 covers 15 residues. After removal of 4 bases from V and 6 bases from J, the junction contained 10 bases not matched to a gene. Profiling relied on immunoSEQ multiplex PCR, and the TCRdb table lists in-frame clones only, not all of them. The sample consists of about 36,000 clones, over 70% of them appearing once. Study findings and constraints: Vaccine-induced immune responses were detected in roughly 93% of patients.

The sequence came from a woman aged 25-40 years with glioma. Some clones in this sample may be carry-over from other donors' samples. The material was peripheral blood mononuclear cells (PBMCs), obtained from a glioma patient whose treatment included an IDH1 peptide vaccine. The chain joins TRBV5-8 to TRBJ1-1; TRBD1 agrees at 9 bases. DNA for the CDR3: TGTGCCAGCAGCCCCTGGGACAGGGAAAAGGCTGAAGCTTTCTTT. Its translation: CASSPWDREKAEAFF.